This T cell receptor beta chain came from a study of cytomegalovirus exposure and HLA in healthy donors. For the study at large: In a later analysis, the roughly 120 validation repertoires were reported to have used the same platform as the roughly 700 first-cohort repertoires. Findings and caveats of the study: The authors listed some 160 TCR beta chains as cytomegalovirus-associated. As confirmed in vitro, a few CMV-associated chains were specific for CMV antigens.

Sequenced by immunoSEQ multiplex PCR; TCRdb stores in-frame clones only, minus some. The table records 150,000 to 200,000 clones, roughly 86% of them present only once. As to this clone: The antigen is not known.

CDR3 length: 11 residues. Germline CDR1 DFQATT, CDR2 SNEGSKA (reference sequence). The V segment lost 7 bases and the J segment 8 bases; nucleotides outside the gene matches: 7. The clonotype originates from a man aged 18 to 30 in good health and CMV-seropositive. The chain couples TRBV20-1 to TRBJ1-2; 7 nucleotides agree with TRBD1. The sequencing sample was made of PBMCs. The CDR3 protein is CSGPTGMGYTF. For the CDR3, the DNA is TGCAGTGGCCCGACAGGGATGGGCTACACCTTC.